A selection of T cell receptor beta chains follows, all from one sample in a study of T cells in Graves' hyperthyroidism and ophthalmopathy. TCRdb ran MiXCR on the multiplex PCR reads and lists one entry per CDR3 protein. The data contain 800,000 or so distinct CDR3 sequences, over 35% of them singletons. Sequencing was carried out using blood. The origin of the receptors is a man younger than 30 with Graves' hyperthyroidism. Each CDR3 is given without its conserved first and last residue. A D gene is named only where the DNA matches it firmly.

>-|11|TRBV12-5|TRBJ2-7
ASGFGRDYEQY
>-|13|TRBV5-1|TRBJ1-5
ASSLEGFSNQPQH
>TRBD1|12|TRBV5-1|TRBJ1-2
ASSPTGNPYGYT
>TRBD1|12|TRBV7-9|TRBJ1-4
ASSLAGQGEKLF
>TRBD2|15|TRBV5-6|TRBJ2-2
ASSPYLAGGNTGELF
>-|11|TRBV14|TRBJ1-6
ASSPWEGGPLH
>-|11|TRBV20-1|TRBJ2-7
SFAAPGSYEQY
>-|12|TRBV7-8|TRBJ1-1
ASSQFEVNTEAF
>TRBD2|15|TRBV7-6|TRBJ2-5
ASSPPYLAGGPKTQY
>-|14|TRBV10-3|TRBJ1-1
ATSARDHGMNTEAF
>-|13|TRBV4-2|TRBJ1-5
ASSQEQGFGQPQH
>TRBD2|15|TRBV4-1|TRBJ2-7
ASSRILLAEPSYEQY
>-|13|TRBV5-5|TRBJ1-4
ASSWGGTSNEKLF
>-|12|TRBV7-2|TRBJ1-1
ASSSQGGDTEAS
>-|10|TRBV6-5|TRBJ2-6
ATKPSANVLT
>-|10|TRBV20-1|TRBJ1-6
SATSGGSPLH
>-|13|TRBV7-3|TRBJ2-5
ASSLGGQVQETQY
>TRBD1|13|TRBV4-3|TRBJ2-7
ASSQDGQGAYEQY
>TRBD2|11|TRBV29-1|TRBJ2-7
SVGTSGIYEQY
>TRBD1|14|TRBV24-1|TRBJ2-5
ATSDPGQGAVETQY
>-|13|TRBV7-9|TRBJ1-4
ASSQDPRDNEKLF
>-|10|TRBV20-1|TRBJ1-1
SAPRGNTEAF
>-|10|TRBV7-9|TRBJ1-2
ASRLAGDGYT
>TRBD1|13|TRBV19|TRBJ1-1
ASTTWDRGGTEAF
>-|12|TRBV9|TRBJ2-2
ASSQPRGSGELF
>-|10|TRBV20-1|TRBJ2-7
SATGTPLEQY
>-|13|TRBV25-1|TRBJ1-2
ASSLNIRGEGGYT
>-|12|TRBV15|TRBJ2-5
ATSRGRGKETQY
>TRBD1|13|TRBV6-6|TRBJ2-5
ASSDRDRGKETQY
>TRBD1|9|TRBV29-1|TRBJ1-2
SAGQGQGGT
>-|16|TRBV19|TRBJ1-1
ASSIERRRTAPNTEAF
>TRBD1|14|TRBV5-1|TRBJ2-7
ASSLGRDSYSYEQY
>-|11|TRBV20-1|TRBJ1-5
SALAGGGQPQH
>TRBD1|14|TRBV15|TRBJ2-5
ATSRSTLGQQETQY
>TRBD2|11|TRBV29-1|TRBJ2-2
SAETSPTGELF
>-|7|TRBV25-1|TRBJ2-5
ARDETQY
>-|16|TRBV15|TRBJ2-2
ATSTTPGLTSRKGELF
>-|10|TRBV10-3|TRBJ1-1
AISDGVTGAF
>TRBD2|15|TRBV2|TRBJ2-7
ASTELAGPLRTYEQY
>-|13|TRBV9|TRBJ1-1
ASSYRPGMNTEAF
>TRBD1|13|TRBV10-3|TRBJ2-7
AISNTGTGAYEQY
>-|10|TRBV20-1|TRBJ1-1
SASIGGTGAF
>TRBD1|13|TRBV7-2|TRBJ1-1
ASSVLQGRNTEAF
>TRBD1|12|TRBV5-1|TRBJ1-3
ASSIQGDGNTIY
>-|14|TRBV2|TRBJ1-4
ASSPQRPATNEKLF
>-|11|TRBV10-3|TRBJ2-1
AILQSSYNEQF
>TRBD2|15|TRBV6-1|TRBJ2-5
ASSEWGTSGTQETQY
>TRBD1|12|TRBV2|TRBJ1-2
AGGAGTGWYGYT
>TRBD1|11|TRBV6-1|TRBJ2-2
AGQGRDTGELF
>-|14|TRBV7-6|TRBJ2-1
ASSLGRYSSYNEQF
>-|13|TRBV7-3|TRBJ2-7
ASSLVLGGSYEQY
>-|13|TRBV20-1|TRBJ1-3
SARVDGFSGNTIY
>-|11|TRBV12-3/TRBV12-4|TRBJ1-2
ASSREPNYGYT
>-|13|TRBV4-1|TRBJ1-1
ASSQDPVGNTEAF
>-|11|TRBV7-9|TRBJ2-7
ASSLGRQYEQY